This entry lists 28 T cell receptor beta chains sequenced from one sample in a study of OX40 agonist ivuxolimab in advanced cancers. Libraries were prepared by immunoSEQ multiplex PCR; TCRdb keeps only in-frame clonotypes and omits some of them. The sample shows 77,000 or so clones, 89% of them seen only once. The sample in question was CD4+ or CD8+ T cells sorted from blood, obtained in a trial of the OX40 agonist ivuxolimab. The receptors stem from an adult with an advanced solid tumor such as melanoma, head and neck, liver or kidney cancer.

V is TRBV19 and J is TRBJ2-7, with TRBD1 identical over 9 bases. The germline CDR1 and CDR2 sequences are LNHDA and SQIVND (reference sequence). J gave up 1 base and V 6 bases, and 7 bases lay outside the gene matches. This CDR3 comprises 15 residues. The CDR3, as DNA: TGTGCCAGTAGAAAAAAGGGACAGGGTTCCTACGAGCAGTACTTC. This sequence encodes CASRKKGQGSYEQYF.

Of note for this clone: This CDR3 is also generated by other DNA sequences in the sample. The rearrangement joins TRBV5-1 to TRBJ2-3, with 8 nucleotides matching TRBD2. Unmatched junction bases numbered 7, after V lost 2 bases and J lost 2 bases. The germline CDR1 and CDR2 sequences are SGHRS and YFSETQ. The CDR3 runs to 16 residues. The CDR3 region is CASSLGRGAFTDTQYF. CDR3 in DNA: TGCGCCAGCAGCTTAGGGCGGGGGGCGTTCACAGATACGCAGTATTTT.

The chain recombines TRBV7-3 with TRBJ2-3; TRBD1 matches at 8 bases. Trimming at V came to 3 bases and at J to 1 base, leaving 3 bases not matched to a gene. CDR1 and CDR2 from the germline V gene are SGHTA and FQGTGA. CDR3 length: 15 residues. CDR3 loop: CASSLQGARTDTQYF. The CDR3 DNA reads as TGTGCCAGCAGCTTGCAGGGGGCACGCACAGATACGCAGTATTTT. The full variable domain, rest sourced from reference TRBV7-3 and TRBJ2-3, is GAGVSQTPSNKVTEKGKYVELRCDPISGHTALYWYRQSLGQGPEFLIYFQGTGAADDSGLPNDRFFAVRPEGSVSTLKIQRTERGDSAVYLCASSLQGARTDTQYFGPGTRLTVL.

This chain connects TRBV4-1 to TRBJ2-1; 9 positions match TRBD2. J lost 8 bases, V lost 2 bases, and 10 bases had no gene match. Germline V gene sequence: CDR1 MGHRA, CDR2 YSYEKL. This CDR3 is built from 16 residues. This chain's CDR3 is CASSQHGGRLADEQFF. The CDR3, as DNA: TGCGCCAGCAGCCAACACGGGGGGCGACTAGCGGATGAGCAGTTCTTC.

The chain links TRBV2 to TRBJ2-7, with 8 bases lining up with TRBD1. From germline, CDR1 is SNHLY and CDR2 FYNNEI. J gave up 7 bases and V 8 bases, and 10 bases lay outside the gene matches. The CDR3 has 13 amino acids. This CDR3 is CASRPGQVFEQYF. As DNA, the CDR3 is TGTGCCAGCCGGCCGGGACAGGTCTTTGAGCAGTACTTC.

The gene calls are TRBV5-6 and TRBJ2-2, with 11 bases aligning to TRBD1. Germline assignment: CDR1 SGHDT and CDR2 YYEEEE. The CDR3 length is 16 residues. V lost 4 bases, J lost 6 bases, and 8 bases stayed unmatched. CDR3 in DNA: TGTGCCAGCAGCGCCCCGGACAGGGGGCACGCCGGGGAGCTGTTTTTT. Translation: CASSAPDRGHAGELFF.

The rearrangement joins TRBV5-5 to TRBJ2-3; D is possibly TRBD2 (6 bases). The CDR3 runs 14 residues. With 2 bases removed from V and 3 bases from J, the gap between germline ends came to 10 bases. Germline V gives CDR1 SGHKS, CDR2 YYEKEE (reference sequence). For the CDR3, the DNA is TGTGCCAGCAGCTTCCAGACTAGTACAGATACGCAGTATTTT. It codes for CASSFQTSTDTQYF.

The chain is built from TRBV5-1 and TRBJ1-2; possible D gene TRBD1, 5 bases. The germline gives CDR1 SGHRS, CDR2 YFSETQ. This CDR3 has 14 residues. V was cut by 5 bases and J by 0 bases, with 11 bases left in between. The CDR3 bases are TGCGCCAGCAGAGGGACGTTCGCTAACTATGGCTACACCTTC. Amino acid sequence: CASRGTFANYGYTF.

This sequence joins TRBV5-5 and TRBJ2-1; D is unclear. CDR3 length equals 12 residues. Looked up from germline, CDR1 is SGHKS and CDR2 is YYEKEE (reference sequence). V gave up 5 bases and J gave up 3 bases, with 6 bases separating them. The CDR3 sequence is CASRSNYNEQFF. The CDR3 coding sequence is TGTGCCAGCAGGTCGAACTACAATGAGCAGTTCTTC.

The chain is built from TRBV28 and TRBJ2-7; D is possibly TRBD1 (6 bases). Deletions cut 2 bases from V and 3 bases from J, with 11 bases between. CDR3 length equals 14 residues. Germline loops: CDR1 MDHEN, CDR2 SYDVKM. The CDR3 DNA follows: TGTGCCAGCAGTTTACCGGGACAACTCTACGAGCAGTACTTC. Translation gives CASSLPGQLYEQYF.

V usage is TRBV4-1 and J usage is TRBJ1-2, with a tentative D call TRBD1 (6 bases). The CDR3 has 15 amino acids. Trimming shortened V by 2 bases and J by 2 bases, and 12 bases separated the two germline ends. CDR1 and CDR2 (germline): MGHRA, YSYEKL. The CDR3 sequence: CASSQTGTQNYGYTF. CDR3 coding DNA: TGCGCCAGCAGCCAAACCGGGACACAGAACTATGGCTACACCTTC.

This rearrangement joins TRBV5-1 to TRBJ2-6; D gene uncertain. Germline loops: CDR1 SGHRS, CDR2 YFSETQ. V was clipped by 3 bases and J by 3 bases, with 4 bases between them. The CDR3 runs to 13 residues. CDR3 amino acids: CASSSGGANVLTF. DNA for the CDR3: TGCGCCAGCAGCTCAGGTGGGGCCAACGTCCTGACTTTC.

A few counts support this clone. The chain recombines TRBV2 with TRBJ2-7; 9 nucleotides match TRBD1. Germline CDR1 SNHLY, CDR2 FYNNEI. V lost 7 bases, J lost 7 bases, and 14 bases stayed unmatched. The CDR3 spans 15 residues. CDR3: CASKVGDRAGEEQYF. The DNA of the CDR3 is TGTGCCAGCAAGGTTGGGGACAGGGCCGGGGAGGAGCAGTACTTC.

J is TRBJ2-3 and V is TRBV5-7; perhaps TRBD1 as D (7 bases). TRBV5-7 is an open reading frame whose function is uncertain. The CDR3 has 15 amino acids. Trimming stripped 0 bases from V and 7 bases from J, with 15 bases between. CDR3 DNA: TGTGCCAGCAGCTTGGGGGGCAGGGGGGCGAATACGCAGTATTTT. Its translation is CASSLGGRGANTQYF.

A single count supports this clone. V gene TRBV19 combines with J gene TRBJ2-1; D is possibly TRBD1 or TRBD2 (5 bases each). V was trimmed by 5 bases and J by 5 bases, leaving 16 bases between them. Germline V CDR1 and CDR2: LNHDA, SQIVND (reference sequence). The CDR3 extends over 15 amino acids. Written as DNA, the CDR3 is TGTGCCAGTAGTCGGAGAGGGGCCGTGGACAATGAGCAGTTCTTC. It specifies CASSRRGAVDNEQFF.

The chain couples TRBV7-6 to TRBJ1-5, with TRBD1 as a possible D gene (6 bases). Trimming removed 0 bases from V and 10 bases from J, with 7 bases in between. The CDR3 loop spans 12 amino acids. Germline V gives CDR1 SGHVS, CDR2 FNYEAQ. The CDR3 is CASSLAGTPQHF. The CDR3 nucleotides read TGTGCCAGCAGCTTAGCCGGGACACCCCAGCATTTT. Variable domain in full (rest from reference TRBV7-6 and TRBJ1-5): GAGVSQSPRYKVTKRGQDVALRCDPISGHVSLYWYRQALGQGPEFLTYFNYEAQQDKSGLPNDRFSAERPEGSISTLTIQRTEQRDSAMYRCASSLAGTPQHFGDGTRLSIL.

This sequence joins TRBV19 and TRBJ1-1, with TRBD1 matching 9 bases. The V and J ends lost 4 bases and 4 bases, in that order; junction bases with no gene match: 4. The germline CDR1 and CDR2 sequences are LNHDA and SQIVND (reference sequence). The CDR3 totals 14 residues. The CDR3 spells CASSTDRGGTEAFF. DNA for the CDR3: TGTGCCAGTAGTACGGACAGGGGAGGCACTGAAGCTTTCTTT. The full variable domain, in which reference TRBV19 and TRBJ1-1 provide the parts outside the CDR3, is DGGITQSPKYLFRKEGQNVTLSCEQNLNHDAMYWYRQDPGQGLRLIYYSQIVNDFQKGDIAEGYSVSREKKESFPLTVTSAQKNPTAFYLCASSTDRGGTEAFFGQGTRLTVV.

The genes are TRBV6-1 and TRBJ1-5; weak D call: TRBD1 (5 bases). V lost 2 bases to trimming and J lost 10 bases, with 12 bases between them. Germline V gene lookup returns CDR1 MNHNS and CDR2 SASEGT. This CDR3 has 13 amino acids. CDR3 bases: TGTGCCAGCAGTGAACAGGGTGGTGGACCCCAGCATTTT. Amino acids: CASSEQGGGPQHF.

V is TRBV5-4 and J is TRBJ2-3; 10 bases map to TRBD2. CDR1 and CDR2 from the germline V gene are SGHNT and YYREEE (reference sequence). The CDR3 spans 14 residues. V lost 2 bases, J lost 4 bases, and 1 base stayed unmatched. CDR3 in amino acids: CASSFLAGADTQYF. In DNA, the CDR3 is TGTGCCAGCAGCTTTCTAGCGGGAGCAGATACGCAGTATTTT.

The sample holds a few counts of this clone. The CDR3 sequence: CASSVERGRANTGELFF. The DNA for the CDR3 is TGTGCCAGCAGCGTAGAACGCGGGAGGGCGAACACCGGGGAGCTGTTTTTT. The chain employs TRBV9 and TRBJ2-2, with 9 bases aligning to TRBD2. Losses at the gene ends were 0 bases for V and 0 bases for J; bases not matched to a gene: 3. Germline V gene lookup returns CDR1 SGDLS and CDR2 YYNGEE. The CDR3 is 17 amino acids.

The chain links TRBV28 to TRBJ2-7, with 10 bases aligning to TRBD2. V lost 7 bases and J lost 1; bases outside the gene matches: 4. The CDR3 runs to 14 residues. The germline gives CDR1 MDHEN, CDR2 SYDVKM. CDR3 coding DNA: TGTGCCAGCACCCTTAGCGGGGGGTCCTACGAGCAGTACTTC. Translation: CASTLSGGSYEQYF.

Details on this clone: At one end the junction does not follow the germline gene, possibly because of a read error. The chain employs TRBV6-5 and TRBJ2-5; D gene unclear. This CDR3 spans 11 amino acids. Germline CDR1 reads MNHEY; CDR2 reads SVGAGI. The CDR3 loop is CASSYYRTQYF. CDR3 bases: TGTGCCAGCAGCTACTACCGCACCCAGTACTTC.

The chain combines TRBV6-6 with TRBJ1-6; D remains unclear. Deletions cut 2 bases from V and 10 bases from J, with 12 bases between. CDR1 MNHNY and CDR2 SVGAGI come from the germline V gene (reference sequence). The CDR3 spans 14 residues. CDR3: CASSYTPFWSPLHF. The CDR3 region has the DNA TGTGCCAGCAGTTACACCCCTTTTTGGTCACCCCTCCACTTT.

The genes are TRBV5-1 and TRBJ2-3; tentative D call: TRBD1 (5 bases). V shed 7 bases and J shed 3 bases, with 18 bases lying between them. Germline V gene sequence: CDR1 SGHRS, CDR2 YFSETQ. The CDR3 has 15 amino acids. CDR3 nucleotide sequence: TGCGCCAGCCAAATGCAGGGCGAGAGTACAGATACGCAGTATTTT. This encodes CASQMQGESTDTQYF.

This sequence joins TRBV29-1 and TRBJ2-5; 10 nucleotides match TRBD2. The CDR3 is 15 residues long. Germline lookup yields CDR1 SQVTM and CDR2 ANQGSEA. V dropped 6 bases and J dropped 1; count of bases not matched to a gene: 8. The CDR3, as DNA: TGCAGCGTGAACGCACTAGCGGGACTCCAAGAGACCCAGTACTTC. It codes for CSVNALAGLQETQYF.

The chain combines TRBV4-2 with TRBJ2-3; D unresolved. This CDR3 region has 15 residues. V was shortened by 5 bases and J by 0 bases, with 12 bases between the two germline ends. Germline assignment: CDR1 LGHNA and CDR2 YNFKEQ. The CDR3 DNA follows: TGTGCCAGCAGCTTGTCGGCGGCTAGCACAGATACGCAGTATTTT. Translated: CASSLSAASTDTQYF.

The chain recombines TRBV11-2 with TRBJ2-5; TRBD1 matches at 11 bases. TRBJ2-7 explains the end of the DNA better; the J call may be wrong. Germline CDR1 SGHAT, CDR2 FQNNGV. This CDR3 is built from 16 residues. CDR3 region: CASRKNSGQGDYEQYF. Here the CDR3 DNA reads TGTGCCAGCCGAAAAAACTCGGGACAGGGGGACTACGAGCAGTACTTC.

The V and J genes are TRBV18 and TRBJ1-2; D perhaps matches TRBD1 (5 bases). The CDR3 covers 14 residues. CDR1 is KGHSH, CDR2 LQKENI, per germline. Trimming removed 0 bases at V and 8 bases at J, with 13 bases between. The CDR3 DNA follows: TGTGCCAGCTCACCACCGTGGAGGGGTGAGGGCTACACCTTC. Its protein product is CASSPPWRGEGYTF.